The 28 T cell receptor beta chains listed next were all sequenced from one sample in a study of CXCR3-negative and CXCR3-positive naive CD8 T cells. UMI-labeled TRB cDNA libraries were prepared by 5' RACE. Following a re-call of the 5' RACE reads, TCRdb has one entry per CDR3 protein and lacks DNA. This sample lists about 62,000 distinct CDR3 sequences; its ten largest clones have about 4.4%. The sequenced sample was naive CXCR3- CD8+ T cells from blood. Subset of the sample: CD45RO-CCR7+CD27+CD95- naive CD8+ T cells lacking CXCR3 (TNR3-). These receptor sequences come from a human donor in good health. Some clones in this sample may be carry-over from other donors' samples.

The V call is TRBV7-8, the J call TRBJ1-5; TCRdb reports TRBD1, a call that lacks DNA to check it against. Germline CDR1 reads SGHVS; CDR2 reads FQNEAQ. The CDR3 loop spans 13 amino acids. The CDR3 region is CAISGGFNQPQHF.

The chain recombines TRBV12-3 or TRBV12-4 with TRBJ1-5; the D call from TCRdb, TRBD1, cannot be confirmed without DNA. The CDR3 length is 12 residues. The CDR3: CASSVVRADQHF.

The V call is TRBV20-1, the J call TRBJ2-5; TCRdb returns TRBD2, unconfirmable since there is no DNA. Germline CDR1 and CDR2: DFQATT and SNEGSKA (reference sequence). CDR3 size: 16 residues. CDR3 region: CSAPRWRGGHWETQYF.

The CDR3 reads CSVEEGGSGANVLTF. The chain carries TRBV29-1 and TRBJ2-6; the D call of TRBD1 rests on TCRdb alone, since no DNA is present to check it. CDR3 length: 15 amino acids. Germline V lookup: CDR1 SQVTM, CDR2 ANQGSEA.

The V call is TRBV29-1, the J call TRBJ1-2; the TCRdb call, TRBD1, lacks DNA for checking. CDR3 length equals 13 residues. Germline loops: CDR1 SQVTM, CDR2 ANQGSEA. CDR3 region: CSVPHSRVYGYTF.

The rearrangement joins TRBV4-3 to TRBJ2-4. The CDR3 consists of 13 residues. CDR1 and CDR2 from the germline V gene are LGHNA and YSLEER. Here the CDR3 reads CASSSAAENIQYF.

The chain combines TRBV20-1 with TRBJ2-5; no DNA is available, so the TRBD1 call from TCRdb remains unchecked. The CDR3 extends over 14 amino acids. The germline CDR1 and CDR2 sequences are DFQATT and SNEGSKA (reference sequence). CDR3 amino acids: CSIPGAGELETQYF.

The chain combines TRBV29-1 with TRBJ1-2; no DNA is available, so the TRBD1 call from TCRdb remains unchecked. CDR3 size: 14 residues. Germline lookup yields CDR1 SQVTM and CDR2 ANQGSEA. CDR3 region: CSVDFATGSYGYTF.

The CDR3 loop is CASSSWTGGLTGELFF. The chain has TRBV6-6 and TRBJ2-2; TCRdb lists TRBD1, though no DNA is available to test this call. Germline CDR1 MNHNY, CDR2 SVGAGI (reference sequence). The CDR3 has 16 amino acids.

This rearrangement joins TRBV7-9 to TRBJ2-7; without DNA, the TCRdb call of TRBD1 cannot be checked. Germline V gene lookup returns CDR1 SEHNR and CDR2 FQNEAQ (reference sequence). The length of the CDR3 is 14 residues. The CDR3 sequence is CASSPAGQPYEQYF.

The chain is built from TRBV29-1 and TRBJ2-7; the D call of TRBD1 rests on TCRdb alone, since no DNA is present to check it. CDR1 SQVTM and CDR2 ANQGSEA come from the germline V gene. The CDR3 covers 16 residues. Here the CDR3 reads CSVEASGSDTSYEQYF.

The chain uses TRBV28 and TRBJ2-3. Germline V gene lookup returns CDR1 MDHEN and CDR2 SYDVKM. This CDR3 region has 13 residues. The CDR3 region is CASSLIRADTQYF. The complete variable domain, with remaining parts taken from reference TRBV28 and TRBJ2-3, reads DVKVTQSSRYLVKRTGEKVFLECVQDMDHENMFWYRQDPGLGLRLIYFSYDVKMKEKGDIPEGYSVSREKKERFSLILESASTNQTSMYLCASSLIRADTQYFGPGTRLTVL.

This sequence joins TRBV25-1 and TRBJ2-6; lacking DNA, the TRBD1 call made by TCRdb goes unchecked. Per the germline V gene, CDR1 is MGHDK and CDR2 is SYGVNS. The CDR3 sequence is 20 residues long. The CDR3 region is CASSEWGPHGGLSGANVLTF.

This chain links TRBV29-1 with TRBJ2-2; the TCRdb D gene call, TRBD1, has no DNA to confirm it. There are 13 residues in the CDR3. Germline V gene lookup returns CDR1 SQVTM and CDR2 ANQGSEA. This CDR3 is CSVEVGGYEELFF.

The chain recombines TRBV7-9 with TRBJ2-1; TCRdb designates TRBD1, a call that cannot be tested without DNA. The CDR3 covers 14 residues. Germline-derived CDR1 and CDR2 are SEHNR and FQNEAQ (reference sequence). CDR3 in amino acids: CASTGTGGTNEQFF.

The chain has TRBV29-1 and TRBJ2-1; TCRdb picks TRBD1, but there is no DNA to check that call. The CDR3 consists of 13 residues. Germline CDR1 and CDR2: SQVTM and ANQGSEA. The CDR3 protein is CSASGTNYNEQFF.

The gene calls are TRBV28 and TRBJ2-1. The CDR3 extends over 14 amino acids. Germline loops: CDR1 MDHEN, CDR2 SYDVKM. The CDR3 protein is CASSLGLSYNEQFF.

The chain couples TRBV6-2 or TRBV6-3 to TRBJ2-3. The germline CDR1 and CDR2 sequences are MNHEY and SVGEGT. The CDR3 has 12 residues. The CDR3 here is CASSYNPDTQYF.

The V call is TRBV6-5, the J call TRBJ1-1. Germline V CDR1 and CDR2: MNHEY, SVGAGI. This CDR3 region has 11 residues. CDR3 residues: CASRLWDEAFF.

The CDR3: CASSLIAGGQNTGELFF. The chain joins TRBV7-6 to TRBJ2-2; the TRBD2 assignment by TCRdb is unverifiable without DNA. The CDR3 covers 17 residues. Germline values: CDR1 SGHVS, CDR2 FNYEAQ.

The CDR3 region is CASSLRQGVSPSYNEQFF. The chain carries TRBV28 and TRBJ2-1; TCRdb's D gene call, TRBD1, goes unchecked for lack of DNA. Germline V gene data show CDR1 as MDHEN and CDR2 as SYDVKM. This CDR3 spans 18 amino acids. The full variable domain, its missing parts supplied by reference TRBV28 and TRBJ2-1, is DVKVTQSSRYLVKRTGEKVFLECVQDMDHENMFWYRQDPGLGLRLIYFSYDVKMKEKGDIPEGYSVSREKKERFSLILESASTNQTSMYLCASSLRQGVSPSYNEQFFGPGTRLTVL.

The V and J genes are TRBV7-4 and TRBJ2-7. The germline gives CDR1 SGHVT, CDR2 SQSDAQ. The CDR3 consists of 16 residues. This CDR3 is CASSSSTDPPFYEQYF.

The chain carries TRBV4-2 and TRBJ1-1; no DNA is available, so the TRBD1 call from TCRdb remains unchecked. This CDR3 is 16 amino acids long. Germline loops: CDR1 LGHNA, CDR2 YNFKEQ. CDR3 protein: CASSQDTRQGNTEAFF.

The V gene is TRBV25-1, the J gene TRBJ2-1. This CDR3 is built from 11 residues. Germline lookup yields CDR1 MGHDK and CDR2 SYGVNS. The chain's CDR3 is CASSFGNEQFF.

The V gene is TRBV12-5, the J gene TRBJ1-1; without DNA, the TCRdb call of TRBD1 cannot be checked. The CDR3 spans 12 residues. Germline CDR1 reads LGHNT; CDR2 reads FRNRAP. The CDR3 protein is CASGPGNTEAFF.

The J gene is TRBJ2-7, the V gene TRBV14; TCRdb outputs TRBD1, but without DNA this stays unchecked. The CDR3 sequence is 15 residues long. Germline-derived CDR1 and CDR2 are SGHDN and FVKESK. The CDR3 region is CASSQHTGFAYEQYF.

CDR3 loop: CASSADQLGYTF. V usage is TRBV13 and J usage is TRBJ1-2. This CDR3 comprises 12 residues. The germline gives CDR1 PRHDT, CDR2 FYEKMQ (reference sequence). The full variable domain, with the rest looked up from reference TRBV13 and TRBJ1-2, is AAGVIQSPRHLIKEKRETATLKCYPIPRHDTVYWYQQGPGQDPQFLISFYEKMQSDKGSIPDRFSAQQFSDYHSELNMSSLELGDSALYFCASSADQLGYTFGSGTRLTVV.

The chain has TRBV7-9 and TRBJ2-7. The germline CDR1 and CDR2 sequences are SEHNR and FQNEAQ (reference sequence). The CDR3 sequence is 14 residues long. CDR3: CASSLDSGYHEQYF. Complete variable domain (other parts from reference TRBV7-9 and TRBJ2-7): DTGVSQNPRHKITKRGQNVTFRCDPISEHNRLYWYRQTLGQGPEFLTYFQNEAQLEKSRLLSDRFSAERPKGSFSTLEIQRTEQGDSAMYLCASSLDSGYHEQYFGPGTRLTVT.